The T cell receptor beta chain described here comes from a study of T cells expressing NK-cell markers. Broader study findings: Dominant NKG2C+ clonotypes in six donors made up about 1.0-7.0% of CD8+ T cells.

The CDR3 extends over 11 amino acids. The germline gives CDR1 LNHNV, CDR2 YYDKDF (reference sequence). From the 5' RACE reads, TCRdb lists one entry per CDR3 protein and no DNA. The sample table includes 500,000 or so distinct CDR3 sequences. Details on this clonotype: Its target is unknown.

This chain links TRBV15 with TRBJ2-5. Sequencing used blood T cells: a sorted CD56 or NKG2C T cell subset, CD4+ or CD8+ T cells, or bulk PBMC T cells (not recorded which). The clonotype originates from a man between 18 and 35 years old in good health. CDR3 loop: CATSEDATQYF.